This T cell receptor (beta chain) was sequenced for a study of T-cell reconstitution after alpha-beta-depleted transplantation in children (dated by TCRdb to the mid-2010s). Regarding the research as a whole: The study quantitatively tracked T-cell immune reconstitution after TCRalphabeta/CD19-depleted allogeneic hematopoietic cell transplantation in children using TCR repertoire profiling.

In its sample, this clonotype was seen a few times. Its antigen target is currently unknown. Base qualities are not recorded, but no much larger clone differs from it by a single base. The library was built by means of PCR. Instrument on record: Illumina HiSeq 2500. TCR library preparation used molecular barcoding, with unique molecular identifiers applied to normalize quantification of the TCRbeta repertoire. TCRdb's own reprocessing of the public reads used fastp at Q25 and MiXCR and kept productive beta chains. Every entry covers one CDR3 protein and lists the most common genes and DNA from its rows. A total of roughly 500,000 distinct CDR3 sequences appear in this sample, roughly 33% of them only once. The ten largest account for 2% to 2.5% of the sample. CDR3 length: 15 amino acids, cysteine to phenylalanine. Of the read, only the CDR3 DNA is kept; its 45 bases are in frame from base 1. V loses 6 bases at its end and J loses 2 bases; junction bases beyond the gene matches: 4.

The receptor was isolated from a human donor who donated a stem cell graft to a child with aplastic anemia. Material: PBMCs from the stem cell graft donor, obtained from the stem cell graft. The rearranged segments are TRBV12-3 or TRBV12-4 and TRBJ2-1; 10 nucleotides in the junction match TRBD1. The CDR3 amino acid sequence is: CASSPGQGPYNEQFF. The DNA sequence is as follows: TGTGCCAGCAGCCCGGGACAGGGGCCCTACAATGAGCAGTTCTTC.